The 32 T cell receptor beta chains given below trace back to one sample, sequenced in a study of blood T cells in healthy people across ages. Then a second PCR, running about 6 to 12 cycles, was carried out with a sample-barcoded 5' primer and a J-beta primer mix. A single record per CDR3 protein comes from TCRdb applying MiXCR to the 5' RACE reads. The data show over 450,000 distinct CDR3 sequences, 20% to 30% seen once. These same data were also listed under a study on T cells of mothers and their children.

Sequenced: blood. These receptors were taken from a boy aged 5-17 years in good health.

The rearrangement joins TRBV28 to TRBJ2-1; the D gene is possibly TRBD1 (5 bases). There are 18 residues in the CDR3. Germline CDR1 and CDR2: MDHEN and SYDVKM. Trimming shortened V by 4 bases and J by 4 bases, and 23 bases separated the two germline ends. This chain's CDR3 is CASSSRSGAPKRYNEQFF. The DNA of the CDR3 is TGTGCCAGCAGTTCTCGAAGTGGGGCCCCTAAGCGATACAATGAGCAGTTCTTC.

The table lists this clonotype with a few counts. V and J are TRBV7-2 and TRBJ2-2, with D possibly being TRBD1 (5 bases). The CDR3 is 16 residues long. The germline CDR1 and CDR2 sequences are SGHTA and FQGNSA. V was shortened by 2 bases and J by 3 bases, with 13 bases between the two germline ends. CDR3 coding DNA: TGTGCCAGCAGCTTACGTTTTGACAGAGACACCGGGGAGCTGTTTTTT. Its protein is CASSLRFDRDTGELFF.

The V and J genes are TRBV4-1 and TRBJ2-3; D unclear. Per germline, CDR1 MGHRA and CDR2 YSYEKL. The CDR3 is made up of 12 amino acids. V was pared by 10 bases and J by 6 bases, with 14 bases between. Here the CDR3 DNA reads TGCGCCACCAAGGGTTCCTCCGATACGCAGTATTTT. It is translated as CATKGSSDTQYF.

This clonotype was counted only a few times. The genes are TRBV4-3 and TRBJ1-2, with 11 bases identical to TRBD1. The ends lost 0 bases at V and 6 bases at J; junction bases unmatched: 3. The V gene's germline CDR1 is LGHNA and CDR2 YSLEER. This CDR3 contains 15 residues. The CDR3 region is CASSQELDRGHGYTF. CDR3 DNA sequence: TGCGCCAGCAGCCAAGAATTGGACAGGGGGCATGGCTACACCTTC.

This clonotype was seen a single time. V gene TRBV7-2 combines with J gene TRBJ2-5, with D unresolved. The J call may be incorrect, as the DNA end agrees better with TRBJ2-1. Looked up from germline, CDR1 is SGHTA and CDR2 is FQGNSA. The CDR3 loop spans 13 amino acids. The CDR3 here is CASSFGSVDEQFF. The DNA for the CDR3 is TGTGCCAGCAGCTTTGGTAGTGTCGATGAGCAGTTCTTC.

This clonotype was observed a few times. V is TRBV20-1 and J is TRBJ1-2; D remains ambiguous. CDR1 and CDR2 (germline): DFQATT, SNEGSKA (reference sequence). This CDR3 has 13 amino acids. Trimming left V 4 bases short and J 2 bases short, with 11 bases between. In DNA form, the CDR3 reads TGCAGTGCTACAAACATTCAAAACTATGGCTACACCTTC. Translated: CSATNIQNYGYTF.

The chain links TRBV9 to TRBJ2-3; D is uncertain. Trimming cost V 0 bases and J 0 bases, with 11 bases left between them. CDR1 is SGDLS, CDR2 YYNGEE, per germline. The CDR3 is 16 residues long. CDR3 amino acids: CASSVVYGSSTDTQYF. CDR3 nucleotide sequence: TGTGCCAGCAGCGTAGTATACGGGTCCAGCACAGATACGCAGTATTTT.

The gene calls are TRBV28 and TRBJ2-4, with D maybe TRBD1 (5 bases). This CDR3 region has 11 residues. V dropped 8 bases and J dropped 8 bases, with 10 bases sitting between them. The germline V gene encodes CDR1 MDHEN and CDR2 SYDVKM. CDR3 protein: CASETRDIQYF. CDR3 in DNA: TGTGCCAGCGAAACCAGGGACATTCAGTACTTC.

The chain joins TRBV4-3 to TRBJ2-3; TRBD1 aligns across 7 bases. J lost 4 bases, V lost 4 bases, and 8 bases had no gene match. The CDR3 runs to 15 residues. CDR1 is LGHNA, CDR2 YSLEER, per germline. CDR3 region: CASSLGTAPSDTQYF. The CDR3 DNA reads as TGCGCCAGCAGCCTGGGGACAGCCCCTTCAGATACGCAGTATTTT.

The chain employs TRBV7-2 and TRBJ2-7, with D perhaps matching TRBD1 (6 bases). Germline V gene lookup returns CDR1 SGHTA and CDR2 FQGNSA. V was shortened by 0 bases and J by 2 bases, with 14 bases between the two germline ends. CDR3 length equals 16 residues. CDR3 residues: CASSLAYRVFPYEQYF. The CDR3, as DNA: TGTGCCAGCAGCTTAGCGTACAGGGTTTTCCCCTACGAGCAGTACTTC.

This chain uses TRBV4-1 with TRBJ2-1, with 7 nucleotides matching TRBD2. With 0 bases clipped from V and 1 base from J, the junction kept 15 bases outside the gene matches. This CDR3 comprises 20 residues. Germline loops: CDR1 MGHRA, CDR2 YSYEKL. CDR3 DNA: TGCGCCAGCAGCCAAGAGAGCGGGGCTTTCGGCGGTTCTTCCTACAATGAGCAGTTCTTC. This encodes CASSQESGAFGGSSYNEQFF.

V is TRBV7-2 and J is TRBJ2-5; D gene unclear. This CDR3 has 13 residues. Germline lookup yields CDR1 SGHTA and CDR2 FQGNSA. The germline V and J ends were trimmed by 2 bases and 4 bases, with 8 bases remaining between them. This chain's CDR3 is CASSLWQRETQYF. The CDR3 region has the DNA TGTGCCAGCAGCTTATGGCAGAGAGAGACCCAGTACTTC.

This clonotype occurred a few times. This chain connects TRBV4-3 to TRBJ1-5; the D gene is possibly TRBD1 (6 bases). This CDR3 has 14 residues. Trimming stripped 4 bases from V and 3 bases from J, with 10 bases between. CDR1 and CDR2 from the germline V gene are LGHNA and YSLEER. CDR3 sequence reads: CASSPDRTNQPQHF. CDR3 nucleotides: TGCGCCAGCAGCCCCGACAGGACCAATCAGCCCCAGCATTTT.

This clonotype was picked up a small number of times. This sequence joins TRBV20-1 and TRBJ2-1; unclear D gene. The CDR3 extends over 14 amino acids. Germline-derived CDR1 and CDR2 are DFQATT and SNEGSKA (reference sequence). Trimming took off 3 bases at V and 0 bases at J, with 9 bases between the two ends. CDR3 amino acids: CSARFRNSYNEQFF. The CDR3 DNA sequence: TGCAGTGCTAGGTTCAGGAACTCCTACAATGAGCAGTTCTTC.

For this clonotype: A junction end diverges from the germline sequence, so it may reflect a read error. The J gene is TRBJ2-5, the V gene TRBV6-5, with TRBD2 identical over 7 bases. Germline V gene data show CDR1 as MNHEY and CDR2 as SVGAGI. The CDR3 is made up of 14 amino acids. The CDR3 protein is CASSYSGGSETQYF. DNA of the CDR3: TGCGCCAGCAGTTACTCGGGAGGATCCGAGACCCAGTACTTC.

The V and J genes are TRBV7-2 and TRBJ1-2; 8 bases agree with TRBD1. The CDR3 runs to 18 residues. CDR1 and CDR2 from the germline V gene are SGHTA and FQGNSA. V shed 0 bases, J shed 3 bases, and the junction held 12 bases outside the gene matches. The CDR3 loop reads CASSLALRTGFGYYGYTF. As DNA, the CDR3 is TGTGCCAGCAGCTTAGCGCTCCGGACAGGGTTTGGATACTATGGCTACACCTTC.

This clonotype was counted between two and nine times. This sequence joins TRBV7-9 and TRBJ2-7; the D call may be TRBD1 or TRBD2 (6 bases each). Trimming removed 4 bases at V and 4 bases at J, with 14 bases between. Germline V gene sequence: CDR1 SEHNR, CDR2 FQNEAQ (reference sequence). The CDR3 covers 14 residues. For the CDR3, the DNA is TGTGCCAGCAGCTCTTCGGGGGCCCTATACGAGCAGTACTTC. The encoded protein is CASSSSGALYEQYF.

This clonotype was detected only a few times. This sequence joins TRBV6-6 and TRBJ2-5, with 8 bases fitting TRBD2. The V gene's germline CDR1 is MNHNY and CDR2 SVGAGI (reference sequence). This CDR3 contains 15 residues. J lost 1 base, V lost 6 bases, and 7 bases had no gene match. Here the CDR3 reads CASRRGLAGQETQYF. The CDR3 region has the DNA TGTGCCAGCAGACGAGGGCTAGCGGGCCAAGAGACCCAGTACTTC.

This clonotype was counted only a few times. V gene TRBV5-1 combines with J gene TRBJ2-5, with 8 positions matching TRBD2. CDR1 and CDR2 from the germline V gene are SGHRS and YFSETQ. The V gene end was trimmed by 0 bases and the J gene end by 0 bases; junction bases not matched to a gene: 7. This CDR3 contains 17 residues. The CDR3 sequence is CASSLAAGGPYQETQYF. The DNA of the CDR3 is TGCGCCAGCAGCTTGGCCGCGGGGGGACCATACCAAGAGACCCAGTACTTC.

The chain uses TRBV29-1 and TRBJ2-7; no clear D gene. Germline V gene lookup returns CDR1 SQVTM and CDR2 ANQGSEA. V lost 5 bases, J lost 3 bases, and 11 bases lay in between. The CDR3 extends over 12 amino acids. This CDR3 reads CSVQPSIYEQYF. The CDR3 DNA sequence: TGCAGCGTTCAACCGTCCATCTACGAGCAGTACTTC.

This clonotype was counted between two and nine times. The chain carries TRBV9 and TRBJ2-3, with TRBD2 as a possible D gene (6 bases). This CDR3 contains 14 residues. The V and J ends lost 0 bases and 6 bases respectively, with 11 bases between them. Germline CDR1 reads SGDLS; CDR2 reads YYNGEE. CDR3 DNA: TGTGCCAGCAGCGTAGGCGGGGAAGGTGATACGCAGTATTTT. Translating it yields CASSVGGEGDTQYF.

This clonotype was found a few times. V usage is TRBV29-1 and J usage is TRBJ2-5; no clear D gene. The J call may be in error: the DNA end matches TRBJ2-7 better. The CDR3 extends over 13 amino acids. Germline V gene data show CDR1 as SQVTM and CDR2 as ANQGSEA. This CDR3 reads CSVVEVVACEQYF. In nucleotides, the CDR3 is TGCAGCGTTGTAGAAGTAGTGGCCTGCGAGCAGTACTTC.

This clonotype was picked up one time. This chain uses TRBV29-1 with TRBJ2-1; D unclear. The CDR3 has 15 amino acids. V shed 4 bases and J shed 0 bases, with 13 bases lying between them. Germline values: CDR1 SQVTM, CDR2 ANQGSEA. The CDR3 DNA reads TGCAGCGTTGTAGTGGGATCACCCTCCTACAATGAGCAGTTCTTC. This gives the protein CSVVVGSPSYNEQFF.

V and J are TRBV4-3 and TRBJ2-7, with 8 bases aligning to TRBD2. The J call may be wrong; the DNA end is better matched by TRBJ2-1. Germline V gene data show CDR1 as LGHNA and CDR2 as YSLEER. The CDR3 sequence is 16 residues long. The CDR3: CASSQEPGGPGNEQFF. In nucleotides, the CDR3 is TGCGCCAGCAGCCAAGAACCGGGGGGGCCGGGGAATGAGCAGTTCTTC.

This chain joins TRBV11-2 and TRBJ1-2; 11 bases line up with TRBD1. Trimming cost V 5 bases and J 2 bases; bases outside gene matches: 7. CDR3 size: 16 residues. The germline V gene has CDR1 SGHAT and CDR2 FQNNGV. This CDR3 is CASSPGTGGTNYGYTF. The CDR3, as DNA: TGTGCCAGCAGCCCCGGGACAGGGGGAACAAACTATGGCTACACCTTC.

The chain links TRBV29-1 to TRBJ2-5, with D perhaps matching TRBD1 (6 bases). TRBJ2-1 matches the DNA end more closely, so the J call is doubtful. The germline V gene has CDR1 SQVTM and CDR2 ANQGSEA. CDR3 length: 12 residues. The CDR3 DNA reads TGCAGCGTGACCACCACAGGGTATCAGCAGTTCTTC. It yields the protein CSVTTTGYQQFF.

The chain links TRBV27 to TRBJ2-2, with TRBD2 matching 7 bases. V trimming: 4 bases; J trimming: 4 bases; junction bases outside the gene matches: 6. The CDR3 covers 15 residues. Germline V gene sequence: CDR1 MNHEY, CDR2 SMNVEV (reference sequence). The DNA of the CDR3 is TGTGCCAGCAGTTCTACTAGCGTTAGCACCGGGGAGCTGTTTTTT. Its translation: CASSSTSVSTGELFF.

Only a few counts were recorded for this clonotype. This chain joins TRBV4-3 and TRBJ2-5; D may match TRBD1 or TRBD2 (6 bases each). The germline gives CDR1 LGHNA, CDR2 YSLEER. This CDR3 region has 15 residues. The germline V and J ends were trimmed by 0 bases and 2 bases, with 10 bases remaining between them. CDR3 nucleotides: TGCGCCAGCAGCCAAGAAGTAGGGGGGCAAGAGACCCAGTACTTC. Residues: CASSQEVGGQETQYF.

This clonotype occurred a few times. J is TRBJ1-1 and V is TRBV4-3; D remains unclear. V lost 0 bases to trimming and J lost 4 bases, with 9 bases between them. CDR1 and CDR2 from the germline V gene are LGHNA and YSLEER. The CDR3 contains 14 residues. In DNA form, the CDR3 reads TGCGCCAGCAGCCAAGACTGGGCGGCCACTGAAGCTTTCTTT. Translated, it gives CASSQDWAATEAFF.

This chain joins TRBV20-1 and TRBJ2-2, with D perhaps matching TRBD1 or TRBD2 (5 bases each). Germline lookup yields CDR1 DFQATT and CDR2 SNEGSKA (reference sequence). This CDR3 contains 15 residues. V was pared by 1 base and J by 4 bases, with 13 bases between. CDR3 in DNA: TGCAGTGCTAGAGTTCGAGGGGAGAGCACCGGGGAGCTGTTTTTT. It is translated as CSARVRGESTGELFF.

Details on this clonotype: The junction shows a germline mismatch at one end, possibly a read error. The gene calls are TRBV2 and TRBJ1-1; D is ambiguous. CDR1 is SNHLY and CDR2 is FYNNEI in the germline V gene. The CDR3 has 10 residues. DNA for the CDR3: TGTGCCAGCAGTGAAGGGAGCACCTCGTTT. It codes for CASSEGSTSF.

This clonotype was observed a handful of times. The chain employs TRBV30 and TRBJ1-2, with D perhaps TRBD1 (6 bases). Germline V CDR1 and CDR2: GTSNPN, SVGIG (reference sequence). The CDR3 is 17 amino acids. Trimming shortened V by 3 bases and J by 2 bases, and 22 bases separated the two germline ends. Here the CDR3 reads CAWSGTGNLRKNYGYTF. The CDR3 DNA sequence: TGTGCCTGGAGCGGAACAGGGAACTTGAGGAAAAACTATGGCTACACCTTC.